Below are 25 T cell receptor beta chains sequenced from a single sample in a study of Ad26.COV2.S vaccination and SARS-CoV-2 variants. Indicated treatment: about 20 received Ad26.COV2.S at low or high dose, single or two shots; several received placebo; per-sample allocation not given. Specimen acquisition occurred on day 63 following the initial vaccine or placebo injection. Clones were sequenced by immunoSEQ multiplex PCR, and TCRdb holds only the in-frame ones, with some missing. The sample contains about 400,000 clones, approximately 91% of which appear only once. Here the sequenced sample was peripheral blood, taken in a trial of Ad26.COV2.S vaccine versus placebo. These receptors all come from a person between 18 and 59 years old who received the Ad26.COV2.S COVID-19 vaccine or a placebo.

This chain connects TRBV27 to TRBJ1-1; 8 positions agree with TRBD1. The CDR3 totals 11 residues. The V segment lost 7 bases and the J segment 7 bases; nucleotides outside the gene matches: 2. CDR1 and CDR2 from the germline V gene are MNHEY and SMNVEV (reference sequence). In DNA form, the CDR3 reads TGTGCCAGCACAGGGGGCTTTGAAGCTTTCTTT. It is translated as CASTGGFEAFF.

The gene calls are TRBV12-3 or TRBV12-4 and TRBJ1-1, with D tentatively TRBD1 (5 bases). V shed 3 bases and J shed 7 bases, with 12 bases lying between them. CDR3 length: 13 amino acids. The CDR3 here is CASSFGGTVEAFF. As DNA, the CDR3 is TGTGCCAGCAGTTTCGGGGGGACCGTTGAAGCTTTCTTT.

The chain is built from TRBV6-4 and TRBJ2-3; D might be TRBD1 (5 bases). Trimming cost V 2 bases and J 3 bases, with 12 bases left between them. There are 15 residues in the CDR3. Germline loops: CDR1 MRHNA, CDR2 SNTAGT. The CDR3 loop reads CASSDQGRLTDTQYF. CDR3 coding DNA: TGTGCCAGCAGTGACCAGGGTCGCCTGACAGATACGCAGTATTTT.

V and J are TRBV6-5 and TRBJ1-1; no firm D call. This CDR3 comprises 15 residues. The germline CDR1 and CDR2 sequences are MNHEY and SVGAGI. The V end was cut by 8 bases, the J end by 1 base, with 17 bases between. This CDR3 is CASYTGPTQNTEAFF. As DNA, the CDR3 is TGTGCCAGCTATACGGGTCCAACTCAGAACACTGAAGCTTTCTTT.

This clone was detected once. CDR3 DNA: TGTGCCAGCAGTCAATGGGGGCATGGGAGCGACGAGCAGTACTTC. It codes for CASSQWGHGSDEQYF. The chain recombines TRBV27 with TRBJ2-7, with D maybe TRBD1 (6 bases). Trimming stripped 5 bases from V and 5 bases from J, with 19 bases between. This CDR3 has 15 amino acids. Germline V gene lookup returns CDR1 MNHEY and CDR2 SMNVEV (reference sequence).

CDR3 protein: CASSLLLGPPGRTDTQYF. The CDR3 nucleotides are TGTGCCAGCAGCTTGCTTCTCGGACCCCCCGGGAGGACAGATACGCAGTATTTT. The J gene is TRBJ2-3, the V gene TRBV5-4; TRBD2 matches at 7 bases. The CDR3 sequence is 18 residues long. CDR1 and CDR2 from the germline V gene are SGHNT and YYREEE (reference sequence). V dropped 1 base and J dropped 3; count of bases not matched to a gene: 14.

This rearrangement joins TRBV19 to TRBJ2-5, with 7 bases aligning to TRBD1. V lost 8 bases to trimming and J lost 4 bases; unmatched junction nucleotides: 1. This CDR3 contains 11 residues. Germline CDR1 LNHDA, CDR2 SQIVND (reference sequence). CDR3 DNA: TGTGCCAGTCGACAGGGAGAGACCCAGTACTTC. This codes for CASRQGETQYF.

J is TRBJ2-5 and V is TRBV5-1, with TRBD1 as a possible D gene (6 bases). There are 13 residues in the CDR3. CDR1 and CDR2 from the germline V gene are SGHRS and YFSETQ. Trimming pared 1 base from V and 5 bases from J, leaving 9 bases between. The CDR3 DNA follows: TGCGCCAGCAGCTTGTCAGGGGAGGAGACCCAGTACTTC. Its translation is CASSLSGEETQYF.

This clone was seen just once. The chain has TRBV15 and TRBJ1-6, with D perhaps matching TRBD1 (5 bases). The CDR3 covers 14 residues. V lost 9 bases and J lost 6, with 15 bases in between. Per germline, CDR1 LNHNV and CDR2 YYDKDF (reference sequence). The CDR3: CATTNRDGNSPLHF. CDR3 DNA sequence: TGTGCCACGACCAACCGGGACGGTAATTCACCCCTCCACTTT.

DNA of the CDR3: TGTGCCAGCAGCTTGGCGGGTTCCTATGGCTACACCTTC. This sequence encodes CASSLAGSYGYTF. The chain employs TRBV5-4 and TRBJ1-2; D not certain. Germline CDR1 is SGHNT and CDR2 is YYREEE (reference sequence). Trimming pared 0 bases from V and 4 bases from J, leaving 7 bases between. The CDR3 loop spans 13 amino acids.

The CDR3 sequence is CASSLRPSGNTIYF. CDR3 in DNA: TGTGCCAGCAGCTTGAGGCCCTCTGGAAACACCATATATTTT. The chain combines TRBV5-8 with TRBJ1-3; D call uncertain. The germline V and J ends were trimmed by 1 base and 0 bases, with 5 bases remaining between them. Germline V gene sequence: CDR1 SGHTS, CDR2 YDEGEE. The CDR3 is made up of 14 amino acids.

This sequence joins TRBV7-8 and TRBJ1-6; D unresolved. CDR3 length: 13 amino acids. V shed 6 bases and J shed 0 bases, with 3 bases lying between them. Germline loops: CDR1 SGHVS, CDR2 FQNEAQ. This CDR3 is CASRSSYNSPLHF. The CDR3 DNA sequence: TGTGCCAGCAGGAGCTCCTATAATTCACCCCTCCACTTT.

The J gene is TRBJ1-2, the V gene TRBV6-5; 10 positions agree with TRBD1. This CDR3 contains 15 residues. The V segment lost 2 bases and the J segment 7 bases; nucleotides outside the gene matches: 7. The germline CDR1 and CDR2 sequences are MNHEY and SVGAGI. CDR3 protein: CASSYVGQGGGGYTF. CDR3 sequence (DNA): TGTGCCAGCAGTTACGTAGGACAGGGGGGCGGTGGCTACACCTTC.

The chain uses TRBV27 and TRBJ1-5, with TRBD1 matching over 9 bases. This CDR3 contains 15 residues. V was clipped by 6 bases and J by 2 bases; unmatched bases: 5. Germline V gene sequence: CDR1 MNHEY, CDR2 SMNVEV (reference sequence). Here the CDR3 DNA reads TGTGCCAGCAGCGTACAGGGGGCGGGCAATCAGCCCCAGCATTTT. Its protein product is CASSVQGAGNQPQHF.

This clone was recorded once. The chain links TRBV9 to TRBJ1-6, with 10 bases identical to TRBD1. V dropped 4 bases and J dropped 8; count of bases not matched to a gene: 12. The CDR3 is made up of 17 amino acids. Germline values: CDR1 SGDLS, CDR2 YYNGEE. The CDR3 spells CASSPRPPTGGDSPLHF. CDR3 in DNA: TGTGCCAGCAGCCCACGCCCTCCGACAGGGGGCGATTCACCCCTCCACTTT.

This clone was detected once. V usage is TRBV27 and J usage is TRBJ1-4; D is unclear. V lost 4 bases and J lost 1, with 7 bases in between. The CDR3 totals 14 residues. The germline V gene has CDR1 MNHEY and CDR2 SMNVEV (reference sequence). Here the CDR3 reads CASSSIRTNEKLFF. The CDR3 DNA follows: TGTGCCAGCAGTTCGATCAGAACTAATGAAAAACTGTTTTTT.

The CDR3 loop reads CASRTRENSPLHF. The CDR3 nucleotides are TGTGCCAGCAGAACCAGGGAGAACTCACCCCTCCACTTT. The chain couples TRBV13 to TRBJ1-6, with D possibly TRBD1 on 5 matching bases. The germline CDR1 and CDR2 sequences are PRHDT and FYEKMQ (reference sequence). V lost 6 bases to trimming and J lost 10 bases, with 13 bases between them. The length of the CDR3 is 13 residues.

A single count supports this clone. J is TRBJ2-2 and V is TRBV27; TRBD2 agrees at 10 bases. With V trimmed by 5 bases and J by 5 bases, 17 bases remained unmatched. The germline V gene has CDR1 MNHEY and CDR2 SMNVEV (reference sequence). This CDR3 contains 19 residues. The CDR3 here is CASSPLMRETSGATGELFF. The CDR3 bases are TGTGCCAGCAGTCCACTAATGAGAGAAACTAGCGGGGCGACCGGGGAGCTGTTTTTT.

V gene TRBV27 combines with J gene TRBJ2-7; possibly TRBD2 for D (6 bases). CDR1 is MNHEY and CDR2 is SMNVEV in the germline V gene (reference sequence). This CDR3 region has 15 residues. V was trimmed by 3 bases and J by 3 bases, leaving 15 bases between them. Written as DNA, the CDR3 is TGTGCCAGCAGTTTGAGGGGCTTCGGGGGCTACGAGCAGTACTTC. It yields the protein CASSLRGFGGYEQYF.

In this sample, this clone turned up once. This chain links TRBV27 with TRBJ2-1; 9 bases map to TRBD1. CDR3 length: 15 amino acids. V lost 3 bases to trimming and J lost 9 bases; unmatched junction nucleotides: 9. Germline V gene lookup returns CDR1 MNHEY and CDR2 SMNVEV (reference sequence). CDR3 residues: CASSFGQGLGFEQFF. CDR3 nucleotides: TGTGCCAGCAGTTTCGGACAGGGGCTTGGTTTTGAGCAGTTCTTC.

This sequence joins TRBV7-9 and TRBJ1-1, with D unclear. This CDR3 contains 14 residues. With 1 base removed from V and 3 bases from J, the gap between germline ends came to 9 bases. Germline CDR1 reads SEHNR; CDR2 reads FQNEAQ (reference sequence). The CDR3 sequence: CASSLGPLHTEAFF. For the CDR3, the DNA is TGTGCCAGCAGCTTAGGTCCACTTCACACTGAAGCTTTCTTT.

The genes are TRBV7-9 and TRBJ2-7; 9 bases agree with TRBD2. In germline, CDR1 is SEHNR, CDR2 FQNEAQ (reference sequence). Losses at the gene ends were 2 bases for V and 5 bases for J; bases not matched to a gene: 10. This CDR3 is 16 amino acids long. As DNA, the CDR3 is TGTGCCAGCAGCTTACGGCGGGGGGGCGAAAGGGACGAGCAGTACTTC. Protein product: CASSLRRGGERDEQYF.

The count of this clone is one. V and J are TRBV4-3 and TRBJ2-7; 11 bases are shared with TRBD2. Unmatched junction bases numbered 2, after V lost 0 bases and J lost 4 bases. CDR3 length: 15 residues. Germline CDR1 reads LGHNA; CDR2 reads YSLEER. The CDR3, as DNA: TGCGCCAGCAGCCAAGATACTAGCGGGGGATACGAGCAGTACTTC. The encoded protein is CASSQDTSGGYEQYF.

This clone was recorded only once. V is TRBV3-1 (or the pseudogene TRBV3-2) and J is TRBJ2-5; 12 positions agree with TRBD2. J was trimmed by 8 bases and V by 1 base; bases with no gene match: 8. CDR1 and CDR2 from the germline V gene are LGHDT and YNNKEL (reference sequence). The CDR3 has 16 residues. The CDR3 sequence is CASSQGTSGVFLTQYF. CDR3 DNA: TGTGCCAGCAGCCAAGGGACTAGCGGGGTATTTCTTACCCAGTACTTC.

The V call is TRBV10-3, the J call TRBJ1-2; unclear D gene. Germline V CDR1 and CDR2: ENHRY, SYGVKD. The ends were cut back, 4 bases at V and 4 bases at J, with 16 bases in the middle. This CDR3 contains 15 residues. The CDR3 DNA reads as TGTGCCATCAGTGTCGGAGACGCACCAACCTATGGCTACACCTTC. Translation: CAISVGDAPTYGYTF.